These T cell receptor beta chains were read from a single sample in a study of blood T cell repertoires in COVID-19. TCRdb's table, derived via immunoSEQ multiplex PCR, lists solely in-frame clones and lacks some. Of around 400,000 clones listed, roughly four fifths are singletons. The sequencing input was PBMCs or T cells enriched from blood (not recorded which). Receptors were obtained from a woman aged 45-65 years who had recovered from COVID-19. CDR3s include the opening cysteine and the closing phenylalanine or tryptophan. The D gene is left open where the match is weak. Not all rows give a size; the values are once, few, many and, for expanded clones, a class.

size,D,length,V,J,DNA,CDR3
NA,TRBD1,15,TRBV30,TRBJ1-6,TGTGCCTGGAGGGACAGGGGCCTATATAATTCACCCCTCCACTTT,CAWRDRGLYNSPLHF
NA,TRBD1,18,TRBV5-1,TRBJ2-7,TGCGCCAGCAGCTTGGCCGGACAGGGGGCCTCCAGCTCCTACGAGCAGTACTTC,CASSLAGQGASSSYEQYF
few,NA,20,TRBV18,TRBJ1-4,TGTGCCAGCTCACCTCGGGCTCCCACCCGGACTGATGCAACTAATGAAAAACTGTTTTTT,CASSPRAPTRTDATNEKLFF
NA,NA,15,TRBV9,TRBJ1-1,TGTGCCAGCAGCCCCGGACAGAGCCCTAACACTGAAGCTTTCTTT,CASSPGQSPNTEAFF
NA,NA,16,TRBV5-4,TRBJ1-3,TGTGCCAGCAGCCAACCGGGGTCGGGCTCTGGAAACACCATATATTTT,CASSQPGSGSGNTIYF
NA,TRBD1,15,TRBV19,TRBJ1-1,TGTGCCAGTAGTCCACAGGGGGCCATGAACACTGAAGCTTTCTTT,CASSPQGAMNTEAFF
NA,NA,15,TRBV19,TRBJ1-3,TGTGCCAGTAGTAATGGCGGCGCCTCTGGAAACACCATATATTTT,CASSNGGASGNTIYF
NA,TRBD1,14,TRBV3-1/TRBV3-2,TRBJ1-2,TGTGCCAGCAGCCTCACAATGACAGGGGATGGCTACACCTTC,CASSLTMTGDGYTF
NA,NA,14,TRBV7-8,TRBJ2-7,TGTGCCAGCAGCCCTCGGGGAGGCTCCTACGAGCAGTACTTC,CASSPRGGSYEQYF
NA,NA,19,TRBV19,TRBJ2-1,TGTGCCAGTAGTACCCCACCCTCCTCGACTACGCCTGAAAACAATGAGCAGTTCTTC,CASSTPPSSTTPENNEQFF
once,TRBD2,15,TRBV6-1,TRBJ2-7,TGTGCCAGCAGTGAACCGGGGTCGGGGGGAGCGGAGCAGTACTTC,CASSEPGSGGAEQYF
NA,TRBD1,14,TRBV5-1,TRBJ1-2,TGCGCCAGCAGCCTGACGGACAGGGACTATGGCTACACCTTC,CASSLTDRDYGYTF
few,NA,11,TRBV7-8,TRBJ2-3,TGTGCCAGCAGCCCTAAGGGGGCGCAGTATTTT,CASSPKGAQYF
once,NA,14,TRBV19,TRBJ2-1,TGTGCCAGTAGTATAGCGTCCAGGGTCCATGAGCAGTTCTTC,CASSIASRVHEQFF
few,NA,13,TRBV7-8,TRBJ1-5,TGTGCCAGCAGCTTAGGGACACGGGAGCCCCAGCATTTT,CASSLGTREPQHF
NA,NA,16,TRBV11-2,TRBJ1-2,TGTGCCAGCAGCTCTCCTGGGGCGGGAGATAACTATGGCTACACCTTC,CASSSPGAGDNYGYTF
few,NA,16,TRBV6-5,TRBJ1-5,TGTGCCAGCAGTTTCAGAGGGGGGGCGCGGAATCAGCCCCAGCATTTT,CASSFRGGARNQPQHF
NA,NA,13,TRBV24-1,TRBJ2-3,TGTGCCACCAGTGGCGGGAAGGCAGATACGCAGTATTTT,CATSGGKADTQYF
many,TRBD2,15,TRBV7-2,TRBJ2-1,TGTGCCAGCAGCCCTAGCGGGAGCTCCTACAATGAGCAGTTCTTC,CASSPSGSSYNEQFF
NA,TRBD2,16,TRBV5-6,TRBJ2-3,TGTGCCAGCAGCTTGGAAAAGCGGGAGGCAGGCGATACGCAGTATTTT,CASSLEKREAGDTQYF
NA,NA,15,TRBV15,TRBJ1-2,TGTGCCACCAGCAGAGATTGGACAGAGCCCTATGGCTACACCTTC,CATSRDWTEPYGYTF
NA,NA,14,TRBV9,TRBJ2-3,TGTGCCAGCAGCGTAGCTTCCCTAGTGGATACGCAGTATTTT,CASSVASLVDTQYF
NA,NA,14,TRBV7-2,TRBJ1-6,TGTGCCAGCAGCTCGACAGGCACCAATTCACCCCTCCACTTT,CASSSTGTNSPLHF
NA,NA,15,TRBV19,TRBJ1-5,TGTGCCAGTAGTATAGATACAGGGTCAGGGCAGCCCCAGCATTTT,CASSIDTGSGQPQHF
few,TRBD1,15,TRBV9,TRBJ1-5,TGTGCCAGCAGCCGTACAGGGGTGGGCAATCAGCCCCAGCATTTT,CASSRTGVGNQPQHF
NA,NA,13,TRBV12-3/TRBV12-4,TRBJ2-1,TGTGCCAGCAGTTTTGCTGGGGCCCATGAGCAGTTCTTC,CASSFAGAHEQFF
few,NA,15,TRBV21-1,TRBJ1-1,TGTGCCAGCAGCAAAGTAAGGATCGGGGTCACTGAAGCTTTCTTT,CASSKVRIGVTEAFF
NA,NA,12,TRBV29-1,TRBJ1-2,TGCAGCGCATACAGGGTTAACTATGGCTACACCTTC,CSAYRVNYGYTF
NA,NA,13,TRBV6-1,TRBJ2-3,TGTGCCAGCAGTGAAACGCGACAGTATACGCAGTATTTT,CASSETRQYTQYF
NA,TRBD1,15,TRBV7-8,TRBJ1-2,TGTGCCAGCAGCCTACAGATGACAGGGCTTGATGGCTACACCTTC,CASSLQMTGLDGYTF
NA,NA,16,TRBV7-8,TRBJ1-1,TGTGCCAGCAGCTTAGGGGCCGCCTCCATGAACACTGAAGCTTTCTTT,CASSLGAASMNTEAFF
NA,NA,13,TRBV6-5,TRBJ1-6,TGTGCCAGCAGTAGGAGATTTAGTTCACCCCTCCACTTT,CASSRRFSSPLHF
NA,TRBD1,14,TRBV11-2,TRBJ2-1,TGTGCCAGCAGCTTGACAGGGGGGTTCCATGAGCAGTTCTTC,CASSLTGGFHEQFF
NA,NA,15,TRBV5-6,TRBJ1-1,TGTGCCAGCAACGACGACGGGGGGCAGAACACTGAAGCTTTCTTT,CASNDDGGQNTEAFF
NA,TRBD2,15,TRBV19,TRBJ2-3,TGTGCCAGTAGTATAGCGGGGGGGCCGACAGATACGCAGTATTTT,CASSIAGGPTDTQYF
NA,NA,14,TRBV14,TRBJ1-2,TGTGCCAGCAGCCAAGATCAGGGAGGCTATGGCTACACCTTC,CASSQDQGGYGYTF
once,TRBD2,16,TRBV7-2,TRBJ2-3,TGTGCCAGCAGCTTGGGACTAGCGGTCACAGGGGATACGCAGTATTTT,CASSLGLAVTGDTQYF
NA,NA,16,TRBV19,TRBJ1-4,TGTGCCAGTAGTCCCCGGCAGGGTTGGACTAATGAAAAACTGTTTTTT,CASSPRQGWTNEKLFF
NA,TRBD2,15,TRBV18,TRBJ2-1,TGTGCCAGCTCACCACCTCTAGCGGGGGACCATGAGCAGTTCTTC,CASSPPLAGDHEQFF
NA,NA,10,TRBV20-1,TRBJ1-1,TGCAGTGCTAGAGCGGTTGAAGCTTTCTTT,CSARAVEAFF
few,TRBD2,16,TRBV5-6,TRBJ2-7,TGTGCCAGCAGCTTTCTTTCGACTAGCGGGTGGTACGAGCAGTACTTC,CASSFLSTSGWYEQYF
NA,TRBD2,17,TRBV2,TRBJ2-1,TGTGCCAGCAGTGAGGGTAGCGGGGGGAGGGCCTACAATGAGCAGTTCTTC,CASSEGSGGRAYNEQFF
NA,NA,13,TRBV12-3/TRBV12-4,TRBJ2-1,TGTGCCATCACAGGGTATTCCTACAATGAGCAGTTCTTC,CAITGYSYNEQFF
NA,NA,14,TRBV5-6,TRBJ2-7,TGTGCCAGCAGTGGGGCTCTCAGCTCCTACGAGCAGTACTTC,CASSGALSSYEQYF
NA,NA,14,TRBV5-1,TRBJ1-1,TGCGCCAGCAGCCAGGGGAAAGGGGGCACTGAAGCTTTCTTT,CASSQGKGGTEAFF
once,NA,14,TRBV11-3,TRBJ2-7,TGTGCCAGCAGCTTAATCCGACAGCCTGGGATGCAGTACTTC,CASSLIRQPGMQYF
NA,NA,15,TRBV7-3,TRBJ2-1,TGTGCCAGCAGCCGCGGGACAGCCTTCTACAATGAGCAGTTCTTC,CASSRGTAFYNEQFF
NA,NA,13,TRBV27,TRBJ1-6,TGTGCCAGCAGTTTACGGGATATCTCACCCCTCCACTTT,CASSLRDISPLHF
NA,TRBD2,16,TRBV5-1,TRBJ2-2,TGCGCCAGCAGCTTACGCGGGGGGGGCGGCACCGGGGAGCTGTTTTTT,CASSLRGGGGTGELFF
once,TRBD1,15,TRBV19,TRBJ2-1,TGTGCCAGTAGGATCCGGGACAGGCACCACAATGAGCAGTTCTTC,CASRIRDRHHNEQFF
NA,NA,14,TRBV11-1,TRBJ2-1,TGTGCCAGCAGCTTATCGGGGTTCGACAATGAGCAGTTCTTC,CASSLSGFDNEQFF
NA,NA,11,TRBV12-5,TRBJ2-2,TGTGCTAGTGCCTACACCGGGGAGCTGTTTTTT,CASAYTGELFF
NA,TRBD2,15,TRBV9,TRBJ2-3,TGTGCCAGCAGCGTAAGGGCGGGGGTCGGCGATACGCAGTATTTT,CASSVRAGVGDTQYF
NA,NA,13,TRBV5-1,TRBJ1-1,TGCGCCAGCAGCTTGGCCGCCCCCGGAGGAGCTTTCTTT,CASSLAAPGGAFF